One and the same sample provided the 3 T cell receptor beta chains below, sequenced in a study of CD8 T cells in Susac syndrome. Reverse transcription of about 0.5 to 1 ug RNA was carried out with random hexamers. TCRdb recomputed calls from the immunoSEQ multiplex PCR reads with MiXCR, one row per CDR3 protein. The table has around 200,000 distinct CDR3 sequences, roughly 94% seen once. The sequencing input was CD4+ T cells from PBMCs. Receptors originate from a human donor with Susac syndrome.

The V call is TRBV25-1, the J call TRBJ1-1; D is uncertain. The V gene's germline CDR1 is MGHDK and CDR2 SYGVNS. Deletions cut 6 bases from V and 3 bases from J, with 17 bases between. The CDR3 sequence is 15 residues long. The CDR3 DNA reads TGTGCCAGCAGGGGGAAGGGAGGTTCGTACACTGAAGCTTTCTTT. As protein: CASRGKGGSYTEAFF.

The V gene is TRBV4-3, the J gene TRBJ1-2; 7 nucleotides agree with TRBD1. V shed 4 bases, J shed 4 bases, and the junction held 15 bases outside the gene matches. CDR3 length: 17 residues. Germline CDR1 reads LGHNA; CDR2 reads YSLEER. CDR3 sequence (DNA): TGCGCCAGCAGCCGTGAGCCTGCCAGGGGGGGAACCTATGGCTACACCTTC. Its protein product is CASSREPARGGTYGYTF.

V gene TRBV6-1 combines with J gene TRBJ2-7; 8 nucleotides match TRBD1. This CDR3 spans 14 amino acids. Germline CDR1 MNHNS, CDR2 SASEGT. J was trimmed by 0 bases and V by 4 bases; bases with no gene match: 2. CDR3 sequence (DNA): TGTGCCAGCAGTGGACAGGGGTACTCCTACGAGCAGTACTTC. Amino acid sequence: CASSGQGYSYEQYF.